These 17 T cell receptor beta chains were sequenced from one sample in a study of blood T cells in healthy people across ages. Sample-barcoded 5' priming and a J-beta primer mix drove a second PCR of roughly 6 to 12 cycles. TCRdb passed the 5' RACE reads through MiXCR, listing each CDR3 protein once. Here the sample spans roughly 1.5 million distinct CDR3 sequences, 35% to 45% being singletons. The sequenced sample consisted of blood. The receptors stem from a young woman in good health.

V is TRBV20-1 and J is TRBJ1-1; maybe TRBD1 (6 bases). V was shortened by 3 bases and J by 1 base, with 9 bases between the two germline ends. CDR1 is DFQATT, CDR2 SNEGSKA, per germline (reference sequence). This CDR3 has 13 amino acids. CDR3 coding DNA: TGCAGTGCTAGGAGACAGGAGAACACTGAAGCTTTCTTT. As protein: CSARRQENTEAFF.

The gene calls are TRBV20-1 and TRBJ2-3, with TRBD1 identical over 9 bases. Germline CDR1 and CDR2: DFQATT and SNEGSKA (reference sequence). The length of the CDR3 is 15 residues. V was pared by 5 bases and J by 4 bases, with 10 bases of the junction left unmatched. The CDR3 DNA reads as TGCAGTGCTGGGACAGGGATACTTTTGTCAGATACGCAGTATTTT. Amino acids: CSAGTGILLSDTQYF.

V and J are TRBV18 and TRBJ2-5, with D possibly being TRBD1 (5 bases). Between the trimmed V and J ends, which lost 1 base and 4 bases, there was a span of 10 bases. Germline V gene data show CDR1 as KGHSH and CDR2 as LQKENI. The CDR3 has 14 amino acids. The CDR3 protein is CASSPQGWRETQYF. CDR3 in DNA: TGTGCCAGCTCACCACAGGGGTGGCGAGAGACCCAGTACTTC.

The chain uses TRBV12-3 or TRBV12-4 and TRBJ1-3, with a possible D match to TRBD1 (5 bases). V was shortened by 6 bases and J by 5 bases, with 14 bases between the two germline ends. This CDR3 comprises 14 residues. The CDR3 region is CASRDTGLRNTIYF. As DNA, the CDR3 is TGTGCCAGCAGGGACACGGGACTAAGAAACACCATATATTTT.

DNA of the CDR3: TGTGCCAGCATTTCGAGCGGGAGCTCCTACGAGCAGTACTTC. Protein product: CASISSGSSYEQYF. The J gene is TRBJ2-7, the V gene TRBV14; 8 bases are shared with TRBD2. The germline gives CDR1 SGHDN, CDR2 FVKESK. This CDR3 has 14 residues. V shed 7 bases and J 0 bases; nucleotides not matched to a gene: 5.

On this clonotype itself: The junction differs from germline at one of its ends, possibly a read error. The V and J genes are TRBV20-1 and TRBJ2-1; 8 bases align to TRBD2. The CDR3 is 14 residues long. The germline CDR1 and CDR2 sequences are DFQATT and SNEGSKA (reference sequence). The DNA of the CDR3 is TGCAGTGCTCCCAGCGGGAGCTCCTGCAATGAGCAGTTCTTC. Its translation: CSAPSGSSCNEQFF.

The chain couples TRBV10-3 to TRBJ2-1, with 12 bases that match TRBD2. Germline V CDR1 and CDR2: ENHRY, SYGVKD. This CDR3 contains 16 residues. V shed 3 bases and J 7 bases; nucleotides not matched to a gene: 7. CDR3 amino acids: CAISDPSGRVLNEQFF. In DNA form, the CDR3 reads TGTGCCATCAGTGATCCTAGCGGGAGGGTGCTGAATGAGCAGTTCTTC.

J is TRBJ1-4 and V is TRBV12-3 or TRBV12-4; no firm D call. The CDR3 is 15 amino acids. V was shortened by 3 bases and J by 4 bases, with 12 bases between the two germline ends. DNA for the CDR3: TGTGCCAGCAGTTTCGGGGTCGCCGTTAATGAAAAACTGTTTTTT. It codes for CASSFGVAVNEKLFF.

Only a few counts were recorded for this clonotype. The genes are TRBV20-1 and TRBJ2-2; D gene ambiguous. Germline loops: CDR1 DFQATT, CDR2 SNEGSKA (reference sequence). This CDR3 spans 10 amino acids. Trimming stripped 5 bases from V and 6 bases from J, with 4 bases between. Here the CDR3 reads CSAGPGELFF. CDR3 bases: TGCAGTGCTGGCCCCGGGGAGCTGTTTTTT.

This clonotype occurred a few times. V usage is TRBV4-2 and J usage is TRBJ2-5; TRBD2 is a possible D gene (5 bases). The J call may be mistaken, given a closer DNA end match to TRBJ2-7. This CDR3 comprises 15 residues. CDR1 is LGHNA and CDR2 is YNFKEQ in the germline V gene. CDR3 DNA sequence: TGTGCCAGCAGCCAAGATGAGCGGAAAGCCTACGAGCAGTACTTC. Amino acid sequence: CASSQDERKAYEQYF.

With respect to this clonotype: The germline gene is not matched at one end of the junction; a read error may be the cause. The chain's CDR3 is CVSSPKRGPYNEQFF. CDR3 coding DNA: TGTGTCAGCAGCCCTAAGAGGGGGCCCTACAATGAGCAGTTCTTC. This chain uses TRBV7-8 with TRBJ2-1; the match to TRBD1 covers 7 bases. The CDR3 runs to 15 residues. Germline V gene sequence: CDR1 SGHVS, CDR2 FQNEAQ. Combining the CDR3 with reference TRBV7-8 and TRBJ2-1 gives the whole variable domain GAGVSQSPRYKVAKRGQDVALRCDPISGHVSLFWYQQALGQGPEFLTYFQNEAQLDKSGLPSDRFFAERPEGSVSTLKIQRTQQEDSAVYLCVSSPKRGPYNEQFFGPGTRLTVL.

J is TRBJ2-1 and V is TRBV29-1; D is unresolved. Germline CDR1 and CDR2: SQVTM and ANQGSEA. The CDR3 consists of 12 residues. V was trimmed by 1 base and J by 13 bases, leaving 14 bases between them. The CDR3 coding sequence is TGCAGCGTTGAAGGCGCCGAAGAGACCCAGTTCTTC. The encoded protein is CSVEGAEETQFF.

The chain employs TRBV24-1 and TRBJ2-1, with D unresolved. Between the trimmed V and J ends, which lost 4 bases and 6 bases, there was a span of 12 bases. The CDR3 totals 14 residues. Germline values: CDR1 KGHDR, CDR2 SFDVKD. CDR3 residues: CATSDRTSPNEQFF. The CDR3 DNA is TGTGCCACCAGTGACCGCACCAGCCCCAATGAGCAGTTCTTC.

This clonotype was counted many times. The CDR3: CASSYNQPQHF. The DNA for the CDR3 is TGTGCCAGCAGCTATAATCAGCCCCAGCATTTT. The V and J genes are TRBV28 and TRBJ1-5; no reliable D call. This CDR3 has 11 residues. The V gene's germline CDR1 is MDHEN and CDR2 SYDVKM. V was clipped by 6 bases and J by 4 bases, with 4 bases between them.

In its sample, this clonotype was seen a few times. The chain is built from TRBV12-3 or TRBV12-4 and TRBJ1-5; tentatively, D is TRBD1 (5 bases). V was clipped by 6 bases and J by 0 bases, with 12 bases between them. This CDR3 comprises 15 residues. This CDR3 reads CASSRQSYSNQPQHF. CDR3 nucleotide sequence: TGTGCCAGCAGCCGACAGTCGTATAGCAATCAGCCCCAGCATTTT.

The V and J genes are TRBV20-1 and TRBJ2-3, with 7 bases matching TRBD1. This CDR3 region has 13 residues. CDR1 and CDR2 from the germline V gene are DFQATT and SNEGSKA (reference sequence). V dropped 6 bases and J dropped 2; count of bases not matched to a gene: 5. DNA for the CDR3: TGCAGTGCATGGGACAGTTACACAGATACGCAGTATTTT. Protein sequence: CSAWDSYTDTQYF.

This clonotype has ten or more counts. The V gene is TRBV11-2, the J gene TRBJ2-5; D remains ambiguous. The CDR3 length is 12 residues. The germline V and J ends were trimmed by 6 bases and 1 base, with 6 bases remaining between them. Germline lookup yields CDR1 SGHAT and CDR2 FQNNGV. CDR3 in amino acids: CASSFSQETQYF. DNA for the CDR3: TGTGCCAGCAGTTTCAGCCAAGAGACCCAGTACTTC.